This TCR beta chain was identified in a study of OX40 agonist ivuxolimab in advanced cancers. Study-level findings and limits: CD4+ T cells averaged fewer expanded clones than CD8+ T cells. Some nonresponders additionally presented with little normalized T-cell clonal expansion.

Peripheral blood came from all dose cohorts at three timepoints. The CDR3 totals 16 residues. Unmatched junction bases numbered 9, after V lost 6 bases and J lost 2 bases. Germline V gene lookup returns CDR1 MDHEN and CDR2 SYDVKM. The assay was immunoSEQ multiplex PCR, and TCRdb's table has in-frame clones only and misses some. The sample includes 100,000 or so clones, around 90% of them seen just once. On this clone itself: Its matching antigen is unknown.

Sequenced material: CD4+ or CD8+ T cells sorted from blood, taken in a trial of the OX40 agonist ivuxolimab. This clonotype originated in an adult with an advanced solid tumor such as melanoma, head and neck, liver or kidney cancer. The chain has TRBV28 and TRBJ2-3, with 9 nucleotides matching TRBD2. The CDR3 spells CASSADLAGYTDTQYF. The CDR3 nucleotides are TGTGCCAGCAGCGCCGACCTAGCGGGATACACAGATACGCAGTATTTT.